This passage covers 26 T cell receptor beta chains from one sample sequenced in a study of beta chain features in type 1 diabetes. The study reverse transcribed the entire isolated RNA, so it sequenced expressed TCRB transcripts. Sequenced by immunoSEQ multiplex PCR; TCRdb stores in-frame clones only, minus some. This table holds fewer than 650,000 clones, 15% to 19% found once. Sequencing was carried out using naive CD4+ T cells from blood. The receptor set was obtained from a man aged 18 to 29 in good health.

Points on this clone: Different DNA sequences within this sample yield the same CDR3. The CDR3 coding sequence is TGCGCCAGCAGCTCAGACAGTTACAATGAGCAGTTCTTC. Protein product: CASSSDSYNEQFF. V and J are TRBV5-1 and TRBJ2-1, with a possible D match to TRBD1 (5 bases). The CDR3 extends over 13 amino acids. The ends were cut back, 3 bases at V and 4 bases at J, with 8 bases in the middle. CDR1 and CDR2 (germline): SGHRS, YFSETQ.

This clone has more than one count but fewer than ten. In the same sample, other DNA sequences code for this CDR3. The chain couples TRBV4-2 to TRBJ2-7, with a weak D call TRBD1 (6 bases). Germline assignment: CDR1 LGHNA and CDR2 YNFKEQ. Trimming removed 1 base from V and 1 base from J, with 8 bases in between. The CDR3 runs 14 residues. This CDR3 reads CASSQGDNSYEQYF. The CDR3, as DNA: TGTGCCAGCAGCCAAGGGGACAATTCCTACGAGCAGTACTTC.

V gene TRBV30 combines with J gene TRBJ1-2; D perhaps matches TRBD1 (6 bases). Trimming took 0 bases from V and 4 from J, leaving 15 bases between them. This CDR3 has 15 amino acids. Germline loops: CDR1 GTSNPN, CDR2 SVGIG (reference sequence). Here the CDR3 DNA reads TGTGCCTGGAGTGTAGTCCAGGGGAGGGCCTATGGCTACACCTTC. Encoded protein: CAWSVVQGRAYGYTF.

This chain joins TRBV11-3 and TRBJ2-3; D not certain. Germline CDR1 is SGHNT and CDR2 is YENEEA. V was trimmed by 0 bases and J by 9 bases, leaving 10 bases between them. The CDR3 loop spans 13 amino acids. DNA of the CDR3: TGTGCCAGCAGCTTAGAGCGGTCGACAACGCAGTATTTT. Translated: CASSLERSTTQYF.

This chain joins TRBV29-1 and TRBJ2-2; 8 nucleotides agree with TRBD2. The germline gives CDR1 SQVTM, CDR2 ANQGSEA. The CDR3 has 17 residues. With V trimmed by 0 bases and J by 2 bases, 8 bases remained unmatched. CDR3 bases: TGCAGCGTTGAAGATCCCCTAACTAGCGGCAACACCGGGGAGCTGTTTTTT. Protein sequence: CSVEDPLTSGNTGELFF.

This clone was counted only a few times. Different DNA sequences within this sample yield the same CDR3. CDR3 sequence: CAISGTGKETQYF. CDR3 nucleotide sequence: TGTGCCATCAGCGGGACAGGGAAAGAGACCCAGTACTTC. This sequence joins TRBV10-3 and TRBJ2-5, with 9 bases identical to TRBD1. The CDR3 covers 13 residues. From germline, CDR1 is ENHRY and CDR2 SYGVKD. V shed 6 bases, J shed 3 bases, and the junction held 2 bases outside the gene matches.

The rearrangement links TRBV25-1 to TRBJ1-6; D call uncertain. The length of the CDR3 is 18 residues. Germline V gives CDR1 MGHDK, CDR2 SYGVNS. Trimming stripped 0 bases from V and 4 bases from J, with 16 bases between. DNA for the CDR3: TGTGCCAGCAGTGAATATATTCGTCGGGGAAGGTATAATTCACCCCTCCACTTT. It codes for CASSEYIRRGRYNSPLHF.

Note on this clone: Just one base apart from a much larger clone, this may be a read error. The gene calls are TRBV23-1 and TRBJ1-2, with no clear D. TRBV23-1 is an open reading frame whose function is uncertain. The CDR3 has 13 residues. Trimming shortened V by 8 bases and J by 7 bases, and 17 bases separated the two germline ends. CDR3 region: CASVRGSSGGYTF. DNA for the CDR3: TGCGCCAGCGTCCGGGGTTCTTCAGGTGGCTACACCTTC.

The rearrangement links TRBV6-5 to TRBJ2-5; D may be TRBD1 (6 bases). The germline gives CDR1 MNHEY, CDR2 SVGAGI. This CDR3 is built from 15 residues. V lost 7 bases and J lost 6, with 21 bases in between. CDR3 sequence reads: CASMLGTTAKKTQYF. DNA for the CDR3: TGTGCCAGCATGCTCGGGACAACCGCGAAGAAGACCCAGTACTTC.

The CDR3 reads CASSRDRVSSYNEQFF. Here the CDR3 DNA reads TGCGCCAGCAGCAGAGACAGGGTGAGCTCCTACAATGAGCAGTTCTTC. J is TRBJ2-1 and V is TRBV5-1; 7 bases fit TRBD1. V lost 4 bases to trimming and J lost 0 bases; unmatched junction nucleotides: 7. CDR3 length equals 16 residues. Germline V CDR1 and CDR2: SGHRS, YFSETQ.

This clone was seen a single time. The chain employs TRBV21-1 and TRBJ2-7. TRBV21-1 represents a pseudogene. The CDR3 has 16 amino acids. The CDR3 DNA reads TGTGCCAGCAGCAAAGCAGGGGAGAGGTATTCCTACGAGCAGTACTTC. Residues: CASSKAGERYSYEQYF.

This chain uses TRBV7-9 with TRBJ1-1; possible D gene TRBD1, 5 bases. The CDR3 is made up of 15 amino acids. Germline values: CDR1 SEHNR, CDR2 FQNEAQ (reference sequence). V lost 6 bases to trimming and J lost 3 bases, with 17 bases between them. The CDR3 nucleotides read TGTGCCAGCAGGGCCGGGACCGCCTCACACACTGAAGCTTTCTTT. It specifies CASRAGTASHTEAFF.

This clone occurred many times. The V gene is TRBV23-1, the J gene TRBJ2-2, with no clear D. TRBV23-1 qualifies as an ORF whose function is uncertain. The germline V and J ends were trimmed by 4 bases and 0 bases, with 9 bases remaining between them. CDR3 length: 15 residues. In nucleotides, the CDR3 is TGCGCCAGCAGTCCTTCGGGCGCGAACACCGGGGAGCTGTTTTTT. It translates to CASSPSGANTGELFF.

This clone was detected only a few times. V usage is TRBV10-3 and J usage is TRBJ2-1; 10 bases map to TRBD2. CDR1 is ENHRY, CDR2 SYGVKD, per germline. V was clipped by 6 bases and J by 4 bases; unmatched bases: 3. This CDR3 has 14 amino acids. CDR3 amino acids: CAISRLAGYNEQFF. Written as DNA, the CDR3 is TGTGCCATCAGCCGACTAGCGGGTTACAATGAGCAGTTCTTC.

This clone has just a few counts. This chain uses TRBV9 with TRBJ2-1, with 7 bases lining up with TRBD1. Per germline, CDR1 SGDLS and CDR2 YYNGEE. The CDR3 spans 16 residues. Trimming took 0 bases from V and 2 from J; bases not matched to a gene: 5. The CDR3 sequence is CASSVATGVTYNEQFF. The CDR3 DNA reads TGTGCCAGCAGCGTAGCCACAGGGGTGACCTACAATGAGCAGTTCTTC.

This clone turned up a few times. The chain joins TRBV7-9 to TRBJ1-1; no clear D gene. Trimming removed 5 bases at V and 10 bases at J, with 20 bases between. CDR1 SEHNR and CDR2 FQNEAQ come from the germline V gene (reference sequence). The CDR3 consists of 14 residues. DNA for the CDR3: TGTGCCAGCAGCCCCTTTTCCGATAGGATTTCAGCTTTCTTT. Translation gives CASSPFSDRISAFF.

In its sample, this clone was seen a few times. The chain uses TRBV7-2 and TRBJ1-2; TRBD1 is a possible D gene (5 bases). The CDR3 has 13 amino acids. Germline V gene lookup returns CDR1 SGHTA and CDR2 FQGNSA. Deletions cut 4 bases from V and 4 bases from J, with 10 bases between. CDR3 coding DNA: TGTGCCAGCAGCTCACGGGGCCTCTATGGCTACACCTTC. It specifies CASSSRGLYGYTF.

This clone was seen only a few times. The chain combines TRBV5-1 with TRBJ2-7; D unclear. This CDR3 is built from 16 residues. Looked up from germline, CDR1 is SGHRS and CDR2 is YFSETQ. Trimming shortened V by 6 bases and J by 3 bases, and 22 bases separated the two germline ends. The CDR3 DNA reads TGCGCCAGCAACCCGCAAGGGCTCGAAAGGAACTACGAGCAGTACTTC. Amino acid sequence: CASNPQGLERNYEQYF.

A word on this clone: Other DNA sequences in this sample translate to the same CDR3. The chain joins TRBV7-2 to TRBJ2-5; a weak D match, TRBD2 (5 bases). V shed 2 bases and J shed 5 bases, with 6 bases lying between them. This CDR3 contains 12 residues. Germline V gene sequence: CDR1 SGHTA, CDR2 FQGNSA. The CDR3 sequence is CASSLTRETQYF. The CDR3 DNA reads TGTGCCAGCAGCTTAACTAGGGAGACCCAGTACTTC.

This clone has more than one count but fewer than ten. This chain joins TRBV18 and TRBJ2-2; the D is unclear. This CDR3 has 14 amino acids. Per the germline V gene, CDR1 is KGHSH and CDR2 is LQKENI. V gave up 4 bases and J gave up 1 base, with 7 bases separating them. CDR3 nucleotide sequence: TGTGCCAGCTCACTAGAACAGAACACCGGGGAGCTGTTTTTT. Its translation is CASSLEQNTGELFF.

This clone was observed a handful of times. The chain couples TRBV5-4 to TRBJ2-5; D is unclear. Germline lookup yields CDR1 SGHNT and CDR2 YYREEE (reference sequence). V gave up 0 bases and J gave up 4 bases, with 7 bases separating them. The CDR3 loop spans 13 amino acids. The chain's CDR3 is CASSLAGVETQYF. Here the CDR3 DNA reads TGTGCCAGCAGCTTGGCTGGCGTAGAGACCCAGTACTTC.

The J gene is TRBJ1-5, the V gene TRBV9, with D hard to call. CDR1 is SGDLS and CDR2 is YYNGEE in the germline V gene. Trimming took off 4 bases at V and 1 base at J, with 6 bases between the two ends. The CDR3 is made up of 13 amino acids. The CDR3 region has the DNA TGTGCCAGCAGCATGGACAGCAATCAGCCCCAGCATTTT. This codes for CASSMDSNQPQHF.

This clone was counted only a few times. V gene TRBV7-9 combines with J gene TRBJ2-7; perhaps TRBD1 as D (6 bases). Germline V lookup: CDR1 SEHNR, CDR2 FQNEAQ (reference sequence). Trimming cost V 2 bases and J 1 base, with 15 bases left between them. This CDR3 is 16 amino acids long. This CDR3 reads CASSLTGSSRSYEQYF. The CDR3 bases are TGTGCCAGCAGCTTAACAGGGAGTTCCAGATCCTACGAGCAGTACTTC.

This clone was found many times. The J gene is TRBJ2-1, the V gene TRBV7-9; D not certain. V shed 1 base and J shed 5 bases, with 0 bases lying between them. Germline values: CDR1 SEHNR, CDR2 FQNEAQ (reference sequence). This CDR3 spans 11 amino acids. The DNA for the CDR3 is TGTGCCAGCAGCTTAGACAATGAGCAGTTCTTC. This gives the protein CASSLDNEQFF.

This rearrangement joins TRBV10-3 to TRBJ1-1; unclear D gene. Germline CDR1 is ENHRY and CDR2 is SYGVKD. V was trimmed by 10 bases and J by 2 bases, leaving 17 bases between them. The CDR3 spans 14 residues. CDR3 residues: CATFHSDPNTEAFF. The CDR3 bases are TGTGCCACCTTCCATTCGGACCCAAACACTGAAGCTTTCTTT.

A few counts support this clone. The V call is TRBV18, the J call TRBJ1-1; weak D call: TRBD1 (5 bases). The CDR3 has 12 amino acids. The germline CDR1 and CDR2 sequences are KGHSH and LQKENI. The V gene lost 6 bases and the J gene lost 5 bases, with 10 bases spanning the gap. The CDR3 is CASSTRVTEAFF. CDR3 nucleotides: TGTGCCAGCTCGACCAGGGTTACTGAAGCTTTCTTT.